These 28 T cell receptor beta chains came from one sample sequenced in a study of shared clonotypes between healthy human individuals. Generated by immunoSEQ multiplex PCR, the TCRdb table keeps only in-frame clones and is missing some. The sample contains about a million clones, approximately 70% of which appear only once. The sequenced sample consisted of memory CD4+ T cells sorted from blood. The subset: CD45RA-negative fraction. The receptor set was obtained from a man in his late teens or twenties in good health.

This chain connects TRBV7-2 to TRBJ2-5; the match to TRBD2 covers 12 bases. Germline values: CDR1 SGHTA, CDR2 FQGNSA. V trimming: 1 base; J trimming: 5 bases; junction bases outside the gene matches: 5. The CDR3 is 16 amino acids. The CDR3 DNA is TGTGCCAGCAGCTTAGGTAGGACTAGCGGGACCGAGACCCAGTACTTC. Its protein is CASSLGRTSGTETQYF.

The CDR3 bases are TGTGCCAGCAGCTCAGAGACTAGCGGGAAAACAGATACGCAGTATTTT. This translates into CASSSETSGKTDTQYF. This sequence joins TRBV7-8 and TRBJ2-3, with 11 positions matching TRBD2. V gave up 4 bases and J gave up 3 bases; unmatched junction bases: 6. The CDR3 consists of 16 residues. The germline V gene encodes CDR1 SGHVS and CDR2 FQNEAQ.

A remark on this clone: This may be a read error, as it is one base from a much larger clone. The same CDR3 can be traced to other DNA sequences in this sample. V and J are TRBV30 and TRBJ1-4; a possible D gene is TRBD1 (6 bases). The V gene's germline CDR1 is GTSNPN and CDR2 SVGIG (reference sequence). Trimming took off 7 bases at V and 2 bases at J, with 20 bases between the two ends. This CDR3 has 16 residues. CDR3 loop: CAFDGGLGRTNEKLFF. CDR3 bases: TGTGCCTTCGATGGGGGGCTAGGTAGGACTAATGAAAAACTGTTTTTT.

A word on this clone: This clone may be a read error of a much larger clone one base away. The chain links TRBV7-2 to TRBJ2-7; TRBD1 aligns across 8 bases. This CDR3 is 14 amino acids long. V was pared by 5 bases and J by 2 bases, with 5 bases of the junction left unmatched. The germline V gene has CDR1 SGHTA and CDR2 FQGNSA. CDR3 nucleotide sequence: TGTGCCAGCAGCCCGGGACAGGTGGCCTACGAGCAGTACTTC. Its translation is CASSPGQVAYEQYF.

The chain recombines TRBV19 with TRBJ1-1; unclear D gene. Germline V lookup: CDR1 LNHDA, CDR2 SQIVND (reference sequence). V dropped 10 bases and J dropped 0 bases, with 12 bases sitting between them. This CDR3 spans 13 amino acids. CDR3 in DNA: TGTGCCACTGGGTCCCAAATGAACACTGAAGCTTTCTTT. It is translated as CATGSQMNTEAFF.

The rearrangement joins TRBV30 to TRBJ1-4, with 9 bases identical to TRBD1. After removal of 0 bases from V and 5 bases from J, the junction contained 4 bases not matched to a gene. Germline-derived CDR1 and CDR2 are GTSNPN and SVGIG (reference sequence). The length of the CDR3 is 15 residues. The CDR3 loop reads CAWSVFDRGNEKLFF. The CDR3 bases are TGTGCCTGGAGTGTATTCGACAGGGGGAATGAAAAACTGTTTTTT.

Concerning this clone: The sample has other DNA sequences that encode this CDR3 too. V gene TRBV11-2 combines with J gene TRBJ2-7; D unresolved. Germline values: CDR1 SGHAT, CDR2 FQNNGV. The CDR3 extends over 12 amino acids. The germline V and J ends were trimmed by 1 base and 7 bases, with 8 bases remaining between them. CDR3 sequence: CASSLVGREQYF. CDR3 nucleotide sequence: TGTGCCAGCAGCTTAGTAGGTCGGGAGCAGTACTTC.

As regards this clone: Other DNA sequences of this sample code for an identical CDR3. V gene TRBV5-1 combines with J gene TRBJ2-5; 10 nucleotides line up with TRBD2. CDR1 and CDR2 (germline): SGHRS, YFSETQ. The length of the CDR3 is 14 residues. J was trimmed by 4 bases and V by 0 bases; bases with no gene match: 0. CDR3 in DNA: TGCGCCAGCAGCTTGGGACTAGCGGGAGAGACCCAGTACTTC. Translating it yields CASSLGLAGETQYF. Drawing the rest from reference TRBV5-1 and TRBJ2-5, the complete variable domain is KAGVTQTPRYLIKTRGQQVTLSCSPISGHRSVSWYQQTPGQGLQFLFEYFSETQRNKGNFPGRFSGRQFSNSRSEMNVSTLELGDSALYLCASSLGLAGETQYFGPGTRLLVL.

This clone was detected only once. The chain carries TRBV21-1 and TRBJ1-2; TRBD1 is the table's D call and was not checked against the DNA. TRBV21-1 corresponds to a pseudogene. This CDR3 is 17 amino acids long. CDR3: CASSPGTGHDTNYGYTF. The CDR3 bases are TGTGCCAGCAGTCCCGGGACAGGCCATGATACTAACTATGGCTACACCTTC.

The V gene is TRBV11-3, the J gene TRBJ2-5; D is possibly TRBD1 or TRBD2 (5 bases each). V lost 1 base and J lost 4, with 10 bases in between. This CDR3 has 14 amino acids. Germline lookup yields CDR1 SGHNT and CDR2 YENEEA. The CDR3 loop is CASSLGRGGETQYF. DNA of the CDR3: TGTGCCAGCAGCTTAGGACGTGGGGGAGAGACCCAGTACTTC.

The CDR3 nucleotides are TGTGCCAGCAGTTACTTGACCGTGCTCCACTTT. Protein product: CASSYLTVLHF. The gene calls are TRBV6-6 and TRBJ1-6; no clear D. Between the trimmed V and J ends, which lost 1 base and 16 bases, there was a span of 8 bases. The CDR3 sequence is 11 residues long. Germline V gives CDR1 MNHNY, CDR2 SVGAGI (reference sequence).

Turning to this clone: A much larger clone sits a single nucleotide away, making a read error possible. The chain joins TRBV2 to TRBJ2-5; the D is unclear. V lost 6 bases, J lost 3 bases, and 5 bases lay in between. Germline V gene sequence: CDR1 SNHLY, CDR2 FYNNEI. There are 11 residues in the CDR3. The DNA of the CDR3 is TGTGCCAGCAGCGTAGAAGAGACCCAGTACTTC. Residues: CASSVEETQYF.

This sequence joins TRBV10-2 and TRBJ2-3; perhaps TRBD1 as D (6 bases). In germline, CDR1 is WSHSY, CDR2 SAAADI. This CDR3 contains 16 residues. The V end lost 3 bases, the J end lost 2 bases, and 15 bases lay between the germline ends. CDR3 DNA: TGCGCCAGCAGTGATTCCGGGACATACTCCACAGATACGCAGTATTTT. Amino acids: CASSDSGTYSTDTQYF.

CDR3 protein: CASSLDHSGSSYEQYF. For the CDR3, the DNA is TGTGCCAGCAGCTTAGACCATAGCGGGAGTTCCTACGAGCAGTACTTC. The genes are TRBV11-2 and TRBJ2-7; TRBD2 aligns across 9 bases. This CDR3 region has 16 residues. CDR1 SGHAT and CDR2 FQNNGV come from the germline V gene. V shed 0 bases and J 1 base; nucleotides not matched to a gene: 4.

This clone was recorded once. The chain employs TRBV19 and TRBJ2-3; D tentatively fits TRBD1 or TRBD2 (5 bases each). CDR1 is LNHDA and CDR2 is SQIVND in the germline V gene (reference sequence). V was trimmed by 5 bases and J by 1 base, leaving 16 bases between them. This CDR3 is 16 amino acids long. The CDR3, as DNA: TGTGCCAGTAGTGATGGGGGACGGACCCGCACAGATACGCAGTATTTT. Its translation: CASSDGGRTRTDTQYF.

Only a few counts were recorded for this clone. The chain carries TRBV5-4 and TRBJ2-2; D perhaps matches TRBD2 (6 bases). The germline gives CDR1 SGHNT, CDR2 YYREEE (reference sequence). V was trimmed by 1 base and J by 0 bases, leaving 13 bases between them. CDR3 length: 17 amino acids. The CDR3 protein is CASSLIISGTNTGELFF. The CDR3 DNA sequence: TGTGCCAGCAGCTTGATCATTAGCGGAACGAACACCGGGGAGCTGTTTTTT.

In DNA form, the CDR3 reads TGTGCCAGCAGCAAAGCTCACAGGGGAACTAATGAAAAACTGTTTTTT. Its translation is CASSKAHRGTNEKLFF. This chain uses TRBV14 with TRBJ1-4, with 7 bases fitting TRBD1. CDR1 SGHDN and CDR2 FVKESK come from the germline V gene. The V gene end was trimmed by 5 bases and the J gene end by 1 base; junction bases not matched to a gene: 7. The CDR3 has 16 residues.

This chain joins TRBV7-9 and TRBJ1-1, with a tentative D call TRBD1 (6 bases). Germline V gene sequence: CDR1 SEHNR, CDR2 FQNEAQ (reference sequence). V gave up 5 bases and J gave up 4 bases, with 17 bases separating them. The CDR3 is 15 residues long. The CDR3 nucleotides read TGTGCCAGCAGCCTCGGGGGCCAGCGCGCCACTGAAGCTTTCTTT. Residues: CASSLGGQRATEAFF.

The chain couples TRBV6-6 to TRBJ1-4; D not certain. From germline, CDR1 is MNHNY and CDR2 SVGAGI (reference sequence). V shed 6 bases and J shed 8 bases, with 13 bases lying between them. The CDR3 is 13 residues long. The chain's CDR3 is CASRLRDEEKLFF. The CDR3, as DNA: TGTGCCAGCAGACTGCGAGACGAGGAAAAACTGTTTTTT.

This chain links TRBV5-1 with TRBJ1-6; D not resolved. This CDR3 has 10 residues. Germline CDR1 and CDR2: SGHRS and YFSETQ. The germline V and J ends were trimmed by 5 bases and 13 bases, with 7 bases remaining between them. The CDR3 protein is CASSLGPLHF. The CDR3 bases are TGCGCCAGCAGTTTAGGTCCCCTCCACTTT.

V and J are TRBV5-5 and TRBJ2-1; no reliable D call. Germline CDR1 and CDR2: SGHKS and YYEKEE (reference sequence). Trimming took off 0 bases at V and 6 bases at J, with 4 bases between the two ends. CDR3 size: 12 residues. The CDR3 DNA is TGTGCCAGCAGCTTGGGTGGCAATGAGCAGTTCTTC. Translation gives CASSLGGNEQFF.

V and J are TRBV7-8 and TRBJ2-2; 9 bases are shared with TRBD1. V lost 5 bases, J lost 6 bases, and 7 bases stayed unmatched. CDR1 and CDR2 (germline): SGHVS, FQNEAQ. This CDR3 spans 15 amino acids. The CDR3: CASSPGTGSAGELFF. In DNA form, the CDR3 reads TGTGCCAGCAGCCCCGGGACAGGGTCGGCCGGGGAGCTGTTTTTT.

CDR3: CASSGGGLAEQYF. In DNA form, the CDR3 reads TGTGCCAGCAGTGGTGGGGGACTAGCCGAGCAGTACTTC. The chain has TRBV2 and TRBJ2-7, with TRBD2 matching 9 bases. V was clipped by 4 bases and J by 6 bases; unmatched bases: 4. This CDR3 has 13 residues. The V gene's germline CDR1 is SNHLY and CDR2 FYNNEI.

V is TRBV30 and J is TRBJ2-3, with D perhaps assigned TRBD1 or TRBD2 (8 bases each). Germline CDR1 is GTSNPN and CDR2 is SVGIG (reference sequence). The CDR3 sequence is 13 residues long. V shed 8 bases and J shed 1 base, with 13 bases lying between them. Written as DNA, the CDR3 is TGTGCCCGGGAGGGACAGGGCACAGATACGCAGTATTTT. Amino acid sequence: CAREGQGTDTQYF.

V usage is TRBV5-1 and J usage is TRBJ2-5, with 12 bases lining up with TRBD2. V lost 0 bases and J lost 2; bases outside the gene matches: 5. The CDR3 has 17 residues. Germline values: CDR1 SGHRS, CDR2 YFSETQ. DNA of the CDR3: TGCGCCAGCAGCTTGGCCCTAGCGGGGGGGACTCAAGAGACCCAGTACTTC. This sequence encodes CASSLALAGGTQETQYF.

V usage is TRBV7-2 and J usage is TRBJ1-4; D is ambiguous. V was trimmed by 1 base and J by 5 bases, leaving 11 bases between them. Germline loops: CDR1 SGHTA, CDR2 FQGNSA. The CDR3 has 15 residues. The CDR3 sequence is CASSLVPTVNEKLFF. DNA of the CDR3: TGTGCCAGCAGCTTAGTTCCGACGGTCAATGAAAAACTGTTTTTT.

A remark on this clone: In the same sample, other DNA sequences code for this CDR3. The gene calls are TRBV5-1 and TRBJ1-4; 9 bases are a match to TRBD1. V shed 0 bases, J shed 7 bases, and the junction held 4 bases outside the gene matches. Germline V lookup: CDR1 SGHRS, CDR2 YFSETQ. The CDR3 covers 15 residues. The chain's CDR3 is CASSLAGQGSEKLFF. The CDR3 DNA is TGCGCCAGCAGCTTGGCTGGACAGGGGAGTGAAAAACTGTTTTTT.

The chain uses TRBV6-1 and TRBJ2-2; 8 bases agree with TRBD1. CDR1 and CDR2 from the germline V gene are MNHNS and SASEGT. Trimming took 4 bases from V and 1 from J; bases not matched to a gene: 2. The CDR3 spans 15 residues. The CDR3, as DNA: TGTGCCAGCAGTGTCACAGGGGGGAACACCGGGGAGCTGTTTTTT. Its translation is CASSVTGGNTGELFF.